This section outlines one T cell receptor beta chain sequence together with its context. CDR3 length equals 17 residues. The trim removed 6 bases at V and 2 bases at J, leaving 6 bases unmatched. Per germline, CDR1 SGHRS and CDR2 YFSETQ. The data stem from a study of blood T cell repertoires in COVID-19. Study in general: The analysed material was cDNA or gDNA that came from T cells, B-cell-depleted T cells, or PBMCs.

Assay: immunoSEQ multiplex PCR; the TCRdb copy retains only in-frame clones and omits some. The sample holds around 100,000 clones, more than 85% seen once. This sequence was found in a human donor in a cohort sampled during active COVID-19. Sequencing was performed on peripheral blood. The chain employs TRBV5-1 and TRBJ2-6; 12 bases map to TRBD1. The CDR3 nucleotides read TGCGCCAGCACCTCCGGGACAGGGGGCGCTGGGGCCAACGTCCTGACTTTC. Translated, it gives CASTSGTGGAGANVLTF.